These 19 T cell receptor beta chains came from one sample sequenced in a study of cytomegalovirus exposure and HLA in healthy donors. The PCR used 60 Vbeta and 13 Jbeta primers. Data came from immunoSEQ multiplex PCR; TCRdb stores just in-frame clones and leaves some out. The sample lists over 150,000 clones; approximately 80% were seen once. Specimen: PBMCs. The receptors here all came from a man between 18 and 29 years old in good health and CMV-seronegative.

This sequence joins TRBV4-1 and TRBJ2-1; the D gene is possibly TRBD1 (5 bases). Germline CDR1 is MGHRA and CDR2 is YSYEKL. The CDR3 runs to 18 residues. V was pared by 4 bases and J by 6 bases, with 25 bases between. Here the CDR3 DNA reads TGCGCCAGCAGCCGTATAAGCCGGCGGACACACATAGGCAATGAGCAGTTCTTC. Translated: CASSRISRRTHIGNEQFF.

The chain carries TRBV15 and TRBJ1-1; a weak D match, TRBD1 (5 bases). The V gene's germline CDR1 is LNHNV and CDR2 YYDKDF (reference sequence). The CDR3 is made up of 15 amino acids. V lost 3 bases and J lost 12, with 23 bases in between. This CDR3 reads CATSRTSLGAEATFF. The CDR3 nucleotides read TGTGCCACCAGCAGGACTAGCCTCGGGGCAGAGGCAACTTTCTTT.

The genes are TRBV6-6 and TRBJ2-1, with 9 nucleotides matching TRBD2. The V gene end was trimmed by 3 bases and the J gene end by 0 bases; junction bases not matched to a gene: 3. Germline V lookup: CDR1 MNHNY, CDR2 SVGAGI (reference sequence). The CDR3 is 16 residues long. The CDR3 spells CASSYELAGSYNEQFF. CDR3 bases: TGTGCCAGCAGTTATGAACTAGCGGGCTCCTACAATGAGCAGTTCTTC.

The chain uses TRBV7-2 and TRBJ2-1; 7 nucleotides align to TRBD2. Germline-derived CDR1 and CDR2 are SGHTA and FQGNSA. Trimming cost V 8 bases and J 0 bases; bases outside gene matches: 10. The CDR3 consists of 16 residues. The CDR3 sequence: CASSLRGGISYNEQFF. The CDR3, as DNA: TGTGCCAGCTCCCTCCGCGGGGGTATCTCCTACAATGAGCAGTTCTTC.

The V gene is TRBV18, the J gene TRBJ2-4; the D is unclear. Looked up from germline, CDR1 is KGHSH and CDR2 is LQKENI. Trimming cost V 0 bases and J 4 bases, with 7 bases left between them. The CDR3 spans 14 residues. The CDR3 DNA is TGTGCCAGCTCACCACCGTCCCCTAAAAACATTCAGTACTTC. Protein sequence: CASSPPSPKNIQYF.

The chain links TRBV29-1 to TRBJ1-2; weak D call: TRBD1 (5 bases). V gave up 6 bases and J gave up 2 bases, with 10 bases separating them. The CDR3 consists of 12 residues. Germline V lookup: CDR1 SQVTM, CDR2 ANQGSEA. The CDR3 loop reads CSVAQGNYGYTF. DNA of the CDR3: TGCAGCGTGGCTCAGGGAAACTATGGCTACACCTTC. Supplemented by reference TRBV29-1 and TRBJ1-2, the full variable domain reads SAVISQKPSRDICQRGTSLTIQCQVDSQVTMMFWYRQQPGQSLTLIATANQGSEATYESGFVIDKFPISRPNLTFSTLTVSNMSPEDSSIYLCSVAQGNYGYTFGSGTRLTVV.

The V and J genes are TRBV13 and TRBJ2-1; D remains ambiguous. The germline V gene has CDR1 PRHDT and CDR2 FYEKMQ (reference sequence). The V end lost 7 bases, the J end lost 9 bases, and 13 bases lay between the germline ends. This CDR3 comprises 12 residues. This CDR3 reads CASMLKSGEQFF. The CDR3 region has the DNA TGTGCCAGCATGCTAAAGTCTGGTGAGCAGTTCTTC.

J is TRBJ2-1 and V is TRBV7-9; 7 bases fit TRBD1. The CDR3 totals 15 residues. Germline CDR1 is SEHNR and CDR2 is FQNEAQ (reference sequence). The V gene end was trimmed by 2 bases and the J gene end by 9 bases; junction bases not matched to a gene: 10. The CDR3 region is CASSLPPGQKREQFF. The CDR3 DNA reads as TGTGCCAGCAGCTTACCTCCGGGACAGAAACGTGAGCAGTTCTTC.

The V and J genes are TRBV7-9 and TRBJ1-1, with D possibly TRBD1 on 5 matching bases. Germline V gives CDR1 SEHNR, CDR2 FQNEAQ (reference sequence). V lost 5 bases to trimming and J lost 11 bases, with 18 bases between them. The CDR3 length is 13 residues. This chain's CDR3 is CASSPPADRRAFF. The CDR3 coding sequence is TGTGCCAGCAGCCCGCCGGCAGACAGAAGGGCTTTCTTT.

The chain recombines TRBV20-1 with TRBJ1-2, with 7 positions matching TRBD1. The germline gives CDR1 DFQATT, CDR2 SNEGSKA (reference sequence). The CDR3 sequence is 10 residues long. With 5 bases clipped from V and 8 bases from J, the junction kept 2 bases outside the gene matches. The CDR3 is CSAGTDGYTF. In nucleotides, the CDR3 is TGCAGTGCTGGGACAGACGGCTACACCTTC.

The CDR3 loop is CASVQGVAREQYF. The CDR3 region has the DNA TGTGCCAGCGTACAGGGGGTAGCCAGGGAGCAGTACTTC. The rearrangement links TRBV28 to TRBJ2-7; TRBD1 agrees at 8 bases. J gave up 7 bases and V 8 bases, and 10 bases lay outside the gene matches. Looked up from germline, CDR1 is MDHEN and CDR2 is SYDVKM. The CDR3 loop spans 13 amino acids.

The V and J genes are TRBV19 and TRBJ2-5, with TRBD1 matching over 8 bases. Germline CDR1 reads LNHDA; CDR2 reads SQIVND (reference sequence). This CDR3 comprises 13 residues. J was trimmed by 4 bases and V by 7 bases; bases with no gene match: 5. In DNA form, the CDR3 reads TGTGCCAGTACCATGACAGGGGTAGAGACCCAGTACTTC. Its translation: CASTMTGVETQYF. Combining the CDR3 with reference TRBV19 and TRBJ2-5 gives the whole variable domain DGGITQSPKYLFRKEGQNVTLSCEQNLNHDAMYWYRQDPGQGLRLIYYSQIVNDFQKGDIAEGYSVSREKKESFPLTVTSAQKNPTAFYLCASTMTGVETQYFGPGTRLLVL.

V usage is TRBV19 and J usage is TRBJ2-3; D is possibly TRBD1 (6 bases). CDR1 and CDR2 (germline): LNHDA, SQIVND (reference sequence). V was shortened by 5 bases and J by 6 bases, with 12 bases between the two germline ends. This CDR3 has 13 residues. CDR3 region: CASSWDKEDTQYF. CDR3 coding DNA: TGTGCCAGTAGTTGGGACAAGGAGGATACGCAGTATTTT. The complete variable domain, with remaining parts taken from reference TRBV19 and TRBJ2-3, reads DGGITQSPKYLFRKEGQNVTLSCEQNLNHDAMYWYRQDPGQGLRLIYYSQIVNDFQKGDIAEGYSVSREKKESFPLTVTSAQKNPTAFYLCASSWDKEDTQYFGPGTRLTVL.

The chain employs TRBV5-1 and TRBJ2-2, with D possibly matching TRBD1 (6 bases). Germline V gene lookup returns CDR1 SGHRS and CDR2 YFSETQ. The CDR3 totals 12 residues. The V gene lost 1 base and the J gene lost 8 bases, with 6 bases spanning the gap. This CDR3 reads CASSLTGGELFF. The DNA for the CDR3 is TGCGCCAGCAGCTTGACAGGGGGGGAGCTGTTTTTT.

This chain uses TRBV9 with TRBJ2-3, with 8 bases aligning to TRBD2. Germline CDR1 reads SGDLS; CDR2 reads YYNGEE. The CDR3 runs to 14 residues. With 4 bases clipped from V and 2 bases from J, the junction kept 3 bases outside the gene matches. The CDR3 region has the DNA TGTGCCAGCAGCATACTAGCGGTCACAGATACGCAGTATTTT. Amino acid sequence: CASSILAVTDTQYF.

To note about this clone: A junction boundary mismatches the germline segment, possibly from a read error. CDR3 sequence (DNA): TGTGCCATCAGTGCAGGGACTAGCTCCTTCGAGCAGTACTTC. Translating gives CAISAGTSSFEQYF. The V and J genes are TRBV10-3 and TRBJ2-7; TRBD2 agrees at 9 bases. Germline V gene lookup returns CDR1 ENHRY and CDR2 SYGVKD. The CDR3 contains 14 residues.

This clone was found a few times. The CDR3: CASSYRETNEKLFF. DNA of the CDR3: TGTGCCAGCAGTTACCGGGAAACTAATGAAAAACTGTTTTTT. This rearrangement joins TRBV6-5 to TRBJ1-4, with D hard to call. Per germline, CDR1 MNHEY and CDR2 SVGAGI. Trimming pared 2 bases from V and 1 base from J, leaving 5 bases between. This CDR3 is built from 14 residues.

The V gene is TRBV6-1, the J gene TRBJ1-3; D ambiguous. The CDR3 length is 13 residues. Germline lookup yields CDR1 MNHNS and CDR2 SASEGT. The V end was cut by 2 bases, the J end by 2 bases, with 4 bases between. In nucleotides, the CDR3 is TGTGCCAGCAGTGAACGTCCTGGAAACACCATATATTTT. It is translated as CASSERPGNTIYF.

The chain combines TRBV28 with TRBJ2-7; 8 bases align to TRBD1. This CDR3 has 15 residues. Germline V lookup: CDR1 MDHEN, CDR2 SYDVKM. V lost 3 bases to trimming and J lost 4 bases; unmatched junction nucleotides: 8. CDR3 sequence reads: CASSFTGGSWYEQYF. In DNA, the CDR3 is TGTGCCAGCAGTTTTACAGGGGGGTCGTGGTACGAGCAGTACTTC.